The 16 T cell receptor beta chains listed next were all sequenced from one sample in a study of blood T cell repertoires in COVID-19. Method: immunoSEQ multiplex PCR; TCRdb's copy keeps in-frame clones and lacks some. The sample consists of under 300,000 clones, about 83% of them appearing once. Source material: peripheral blood. These receptors were taken from a man younger than 45 who had recovered from COVID-19.

This clone was recorded at least ten times. The chain recombines TRBV19 with TRBJ2-4, with TRBD2 as a possible D gene (7 bases). Trimming took off 3 bases at V and 8 bases at J, with 17 bases between the two ends. CDR1 is LNHDA, CDR2 SQIVND, per germline (reference sequence). CDR3 size: 15 residues. The CDR3 loop is CASSISAGGLDIQYF. The CDR3 nucleotides read TGTGCCAGTAGTATCTCAGCCGGGGGGCTGGACATTCAGTACTTC.

The J gene is TRBJ2-3, the V gene TRBV6-1; 11 bases are shared with TRBD2. The CDR3 totals 18 residues. Germline loops: CDR1 MNHNS, CDR2 SASEGT. The V and J ends lost 1 base and 3 bases, in that order; junction bases with no gene match: 9. The DNA for the CDR3 is TGTGCCAGCAGTGAAGGAGTTCTAGCGGGGGGCGGGACAGATACGCAGTATTTT. Its translation: CASSEGVLAGGGTDTQYF.

The chain combines TRBV28 with TRBJ1-2, with D uncertain. CDR3 length: 13 residues. From germline, CDR1 is MDHEN and CDR2 SYDVKM. V was clipped by 3 bases and J by 7 bases, with 12 bases between them. CDR3 nucleotides: TGTGCCAGCAGTTTCCCAAACACACGTGGCTACACCTTC. Translated: CASSFPNTRGYTF.

The chain uses TRBV3-1 (or the pseudogene TRBV3-2) and TRBJ2-5, with D possibly matching TRBD1 (5 bases). CDR1 is LGHDT, CDR2 YNNKEL, per germline (reference sequence). The V end lost 3 bases, the J end lost 4 bases, and 9 bases lay between the germline ends. This CDR3 contains 13 residues. CDR3: CASSQNRPETQYF. Here the CDR3 DNA reads TGTGCCAGCAGCCAGAACAGGCCAGAGACCCAGTACTTC.

This chain links TRBV6-1 with TRBJ1-2; TRBD1 is a possible D gene (5 bases). The CDR3 covers 15 residues. Germline CDR1 reads MNHNS; CDR2 reads SASEGT. The V gene lost 2 bases and the J gene lost 4 bases, with 14 bases spanning the gap. The CDR3 protein is CASSEFPGHLYGYTF. The CDR3, as DNA: TGTGCCAGCAGTGAATTCCCCGGACACCTCTATGGCTACACCTTC.

V is TRBV5-1 and J is TRBJ1-2; D ambiguous. Germline V gene lookup returns CDR1 SGHRS and CDR2 YFSETQ. Deletions cut 0 bases from V and 8 bases from J, with 11 bases between. The CDR3 is made up of 13 amino acids. CDR3 in amino acids: CASSLERSSGYTF. The CDR3, as DNA: TGCGCCAGCAGCTTGGAACGGTCTTCGGGCTACACCTTC.

This clone was picked up one time. The genes are TRBV3-1 (or the pseudogene TRBV3-2) and TRBJ1-3; D possibly corresponds to TRBD1 (6 bases). There are 15 residues in the CDR3. Trimming pared 0 bases from V and 6 bases from J, leaving 12 bases between. Germline V gives CDR1 LGHDT, CDR2 YNNKEL (reference sequence). CDR3: CASSQDRGIVNTIYF. In nucleotides, the CDR3 is TGTGCCAGCAGCCAAGACAGGGGAATAGTAAACACCATATATTTT.

The DNA for the CDR3 is TGTGCCAGCAGCGCAGACGGGGGGCCCACAGATACGCAGTATTTT. This gives the protein CASSADGGPTDTQYF. The chain has TRBV11-3 and TRBJ2-3; a possible D gene is TRBD2 (7 bases). V lost 5 bases and J 2 bases, leaving 14 bases between the germline ends. The germline V gene has CDR1 SGHNT and CDR2 YENEEA. The length of the CDR3 is 15 residues.

The rearrangement links TRBV11-2 to TRBJ1-1; D is uncertain. Germline V gene sequence: CDR1 SGHAT, CDR2 FQNNGV. This CDR3 comprises 16 residues. V was pared by 0 bases and J by 1 base, with 12 bases between. As DNA, the CDR3 is TGTGCCAGCAGCTTAGAGGGGATCCGGGGGAACACTGAAGCTTTCTTT. It yields the protein CASSLEGIRGNTEAFF.

This clone was observed once. The rearrangement links TRBV7-9 to TRBJ1-1; D is possibly TRBD1 (5 bases). Germline values: CDR1 SEHNR, CDR2 FQNEAQ (reference sequence). V gave up 3 bases and J gave up 8 bases, with 13 bases separating them. The CDR3 is 13 residues long. The CDR3 region is CASSFQQGSEAFF. The CDR3 bases are TGTGCCAGCAGCTTCCAGCAGGGTTCCGAAGCTTTCTTT.

The chain is built from TRBV10-3 and TRBJ1-6; the D gene is possibly TRBD1 (5 bases). The CDR3 is made up of 16 amino acids. V was clipped by 6 bases and J by 3 bases, with 15 bases between them. Germline CDR1 and CDR2: ENHRY and SYGVKD. This CDR3 is CAIRDRLGRYNSPLHF. The CDR3 DNA follows: TGTGCCATCAGGGATCGCTTGGGGCGCTATAATTCACCCCTCCACTTT.

The chain joins TRBV7-3 to TRBJ2-3; D is ambiguous. Germline CDR1 and CDR2: SGHTA and FQGTGA. Trimming removed 4 bases from V and 2 bases from J, with 7 bases in between. CDR3 length equals 13 residues. Here the CDR3 reads CASSSRNTDTQYF. CDR3 sequence (DNA): TGTGCCAGCAGCTCCCGTAACACAGATACGCAGTATTTT. The variable domain in full, with the rest retrieved from reference TRBV7-3 and TRBJ2-3, is GAGVSQTPSNKVTEKGKYVELRCDPISGHTALYWYRQSLGQGPEFLIYFQGTGAADDSGLPNDRFFAVRPEGSVSTLKIQRTERGDSAVYLCASSSRNTDTQYFGPGTRLTVL.

This sequence joins TRBV11-2 and TRBJ1-2; no definite D call. CDR3 length: 13 amino acids. V was cut by 0 bases and J by 8 bases, with 10 bases left in between. Germline loops: CDR1 SGHAT, CDR2 FQNNGV. The CDR3 DNA is TGTGCCAGCAGCTTAGAGAGGGCTCTCGGCTACACCTTC. Translated: CASSLERALGYTF.

In this sample, this clone turned up once. The chain couples TRBV5-1 to TRBJ1-2; TRBD1 matches 10 bases. This CDR3 is 17 amino acids long. Germline-derived CDR1 and CDR2 are SGHRS and YFSETQ. With V trimmed by 4 bases and J by 4 bases, 13 bases remained unmatched. The CDR3 reads CASSLEAGTGVGYGYTF. In nucleotides, the CDR3 is TGCGCCAGCAGCCTGGAGGCTGGGACAGGGGTTGGCTATGGCTACACCTTC.

The gene calls are TRBV7-9 and TRBJ2-2; 7 bases match TRBD2. This CDR3 is built from 13 residues. V was clipped by 5 bases and J by 10 bases; unmatched bases: 7. CDR1 is SEHNR, CDR2 FQNEAQ, per germline (reference sequence). The chain's CDR3 is CASSQRGLEELFF. CDR3 DNA: TGTGCCAGCAGCCAGCGGGGCCTAGAGGAGCTGTTTTTT.

The J gene is TRBJ1-6, the V gene TRBV28, with a tentative D call TRBD1 (5 bases). The CDR3 is made up of 13 amino acids. Germline V gene sequence: CDR1 MDHEN, CDR2 SYDVKM. Trimming pared 6 bases from V and 7 bases from J, leaving 10 bases between. The CDR3 DNA reads as TGTGCCAGCAGCGCCCCAGGGAATTCACCCCTCCACTTT. It translates to CASSAPGNSPLHF.